Sequencing of this TCR beta chain was carried out in a study of cytomegalovirus exposure and HLA in healthy donors. Use of 60 Vbeta and 13 Jbeta primers characterized the PCR. This table comes from immunoSEQ multiplex PCR, and its TCRdb copy is limited to in-frame clones, with some not included. The sample lists 150,000 or so clones; 65% to 85% were seen once. Study-wide results and limits: V- and J-gene trimming of TCR beta was linked (in a later analysis) to a missense DCLRE1C variant. In a later analysis, the majority of CMV-associated beta chains seemingly showed HLA restriction.

Trimming removed 5 bases from V and 4 bases from J, with 14 bases in between. The CDR3 is made up of 14 amino acids. Germline V gene data show CDR1 as SEHNR and CDR2 as FQNEAQ (reference sequence). About this clone itself: Its antigen is unidentified.

The V gene is TRBV7-9, the J gene TRBJ1-1; D unclear. Sequenced material: PBMCs. This sequence originates from a male donor in good health and CMV-seronegative. The CDR3 loop reads CASSPPTGVTEAFF. In nucleotides, the CDR3 is TGTGCCAGCAGCCCACCCACCGGGGTCACTGAAGCTTTCTTT.